This T cell receptor beta chain was observed in a study of OX40 agonist ivuxolimab in advanced cancers. About the study: Hepatocellular carcinoma, melanoma, renal cell or head and neck cancer affected the dose-escalation patients. Whole-study results and caveats: The expanded peripheral T cells' antigen specificity was not determined. At 0.1 to 3.0 mg/kg, clonal expansion of CD4+ and CD8+ blood T cells had occurred by week 6. On average, CD8+ T cells showed a greater number of expanded clones than CD4+.

The CDR3 extends over 15 amino acids. Germline assignment: CDR1 SGHTA and CDR2 FQGTGA. Trimming removed 1 base from V and 3 bases from J; junction bases left unmatched: 3. This clone appeared a single time. What it binds is not known. Here immunoSEQ multiplex PCR was the method, and the copy in TCRdb shows in-frame clones only, minus some. The sample lists 65,000 to 85,000 clones; roughly 92% were seen once. Source: CD4+ or CD8+ T cells sorted from blood, taken in a trial of the OX40 agonist ivuxolimab. The clonotype originates from an adult with an advanced solid tumor such as melanoma, head and neck, liver or kidney cancer. The rearrangement joins TRBV7-3 to TRBJ2-1; 7 bases are shared with TRBD2. The chain's CDR3 is CASSLSGGNYNEQFF. DNA of the CDR3: TGTGCCAGCAGCTTAAGCGGGGGAAACTACAATGAGCAGTTCTTC. The full variable domain, its missing parts supplied by reference TRBV7-3 and TRBJ2-1, is GAGVSQTPSNKVTEKGKYVELRCDPISGHTALYWYRQSLGQGPEFLIYFQGTGAADDSGLPNDRFFAVRPEGSVSTLKIQRTERGDSAVYLCASSLSGGNYNEQFFGPGTRLTVL.